Sequencing of this T cell receptor beta chain was carried out in a study of blood T cell repertoires in COVID-19. At the level of the study: Researchers got acute and convalescent COVID-19 samples from the United States, Italy and Spain.

This CDR3 comprises 12 residues. V lost 6 bases and J 4 bases, leaving 6 bases between the germline ends. Germline V gene sequence: CDR1 MNHEY, CDR2 SVGAGI. Per the authors' pipeline: It was from reference gene primer amplification that nucleated cell counts were estimated. Clones were read by immunoSEQ multiplex PCR, and TCRdb kept only the in-frame ones, dropping some. The V and J calls and clone size come from that table; D and trimming were worked out from the DNA. This table holds around 100,000 clones, approximately 84% found once. The chain carries TRBV6-5 and TRBJ1-4, with D unresolved. The sequencing input was peripheral blood. The sequence came from a human donor in a cohort sampled during active COVID-19. CDR3 sequence (DNA): TGTGCCAGCAGGCGGAATAATGAAAAACTGTTTTTT. Protein: CASRRNNEKLFF.